This note documents a single T cell receptor (beta chain) sequence. CD8 cells classed as naive were CD45RO-negative and positively selected for CCR7, excluding terminally differentiated effector memory CD45RA+ cells. Here immunoSEQ multiplex PCR was the method, and the copy in TCRdb shows in-frame clones only, minus some. In the table there are more than 2 million clones, over 85% of which are singletons. The data were obtained in a study of shared clonotypes between healthy human individuals. CDR3 length: 15 amino acids. Trimming removed 6 bases at V and 0 bases at J, with 13 bases between. The germline gives CDR1 MDHEN, CDR2 SYDVKM.

The chain links TRBV28 to TRBJ2-3; no firm D call. The receptor was isolated from a man younger than 35 in good health. Some clones in this sample may be carry-over from other donors' samples. Sequencing used naive CD8+ T cells from PBMCs. CDR3: CASREPTASTDTQYF. CDR3 bases: TGTGCCAGCAGGGAGCCTACAGCTAGCACAGATACGCAGTATTTT.